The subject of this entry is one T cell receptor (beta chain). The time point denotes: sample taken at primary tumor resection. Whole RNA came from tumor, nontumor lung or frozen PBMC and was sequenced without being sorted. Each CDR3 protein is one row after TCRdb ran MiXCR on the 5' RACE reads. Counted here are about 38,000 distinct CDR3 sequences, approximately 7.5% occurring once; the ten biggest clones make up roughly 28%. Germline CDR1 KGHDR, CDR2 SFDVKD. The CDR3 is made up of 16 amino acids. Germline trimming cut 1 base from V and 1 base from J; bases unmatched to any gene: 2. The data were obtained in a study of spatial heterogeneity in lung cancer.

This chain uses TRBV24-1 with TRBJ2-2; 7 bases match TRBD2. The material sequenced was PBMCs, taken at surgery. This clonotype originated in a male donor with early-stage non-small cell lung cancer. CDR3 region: CATSDFPSGNTGELFF. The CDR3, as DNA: TGTGCCACCAGTGATTTTCCTAGCGGGAACACCGGGGAGCTGTTTTTT.